The TCR beta chain described here comes from a study of cytomegalovirus exposure and HLA in healthy donors. General study points: Reportedly, cytomegalovirus status was diagnosed with high sensitivity and specificity. The tendency of first-cohort TCR clusters to co-occur in the 90 to 150 validation repertoires was the finding of a later analysis. The study flagged around 160 TCR beta chains as cytomegalovirus-associated. Most TCR sequences were rare, but some public TCRs occurred in many donors.

With respect to this clone: Antigen: not known.

V gave up 5 bases and J gave up 7 bases; unmatched junction bases: 10. Germline V CDR1 and CDR2: MNHEY, SVGAGI. The length of the CDR3 is 15 residues. Produced via immunoSEQ multiplex PCR; TCRdb's table is partial and in-frame only. The repertoire holds 100,000 to 120,000 clones, 89% seen once, with under 2% in the top ten. This sequence joins TRBV6-5 and TRBJ1-3; 8 bases agree with TRBD1. The receptor was derived from a woman younger than 30 in good health and CMV-seronegative. Source material: PBMCs. CDR3 residues: CASSPGTGIENTIYF. CDR3 DNA: TGTGCCAGCAGTCCCGGGACAGGAATAGAGAACACCATATATTTT.